The 16 T cell receptor beta chains reported below all come from one sample, sequenced in a study of T cell repertoires in cytomegalovirus infection. The antigens for these receptors are not known. TCRdb passed the reads through MiXCR, listing each CDR3 protein once. The sample contains about 350,000 distinct CDR3 sequences, about 32% of which appear only once. Sequences were derived from cultured PBMCs, sampled from culture after CMV antigen stimulation. Receptors originate from a human donor in good health (CMV status not recorded). Some clones in this sample may be carry-over from other donors' samples.

This clonotype was seen many times. V and J are TRBV29-1 and TRBJ2-3; 8 nucleotides match TRBD2. CDR1 is SQVTM, CDR2 ANQGSEA, per germline. The CDR3 has 14 amino acids. V dropped 1 base and J dropped 2; count of bases not matched to a gene: 2. In nucleotides, the CDR3 is TGCAGCGTTGAAGCTAGCGGGTTCACAGATACGCAGTATTTT. Encoded protein: CSVEASGFTDTQYF.

This clonotype appeared a few times. The chain employs TRBV29-1 and TRBJ1-1; D perhaps matches TRBD1 (5 bases). The CDR3 totals 14 residues. Trimming shortened V by 6 bases and J by 4 bases, and 18 bases separated the two germline ends. Germline CDR1 is SQVTM and CDR2 is ANQGSEA. This CDR3 reads CSVGTAPRGTEAFF. CDR3 nucleotide sequence: TGCAGCGTAGGGACCGCTCCAAGGGGCACTGAAGCTTTCTTT. The variable domain in full, with the rest retrieved from reference TRBV29-1 and TRBJ1-1, is SAVISQKPSRDICQRGTSLTIQCQVDSQVTMMFWYRQQPGQSLTLIATANQGSEATYESGFVIDKFPISRPNLTFSTLTVSNMSPEDSSIYLCSVGTAPRGTEAFFGQGTRLTVV.

The CDR3 bases are TGTGCCAGCAGACAAGAGACCCAGTACTTC. This translates into CASRQETQYF. V usage is TRBV25-1 and J usage is TRBJ2-5; no clear D. Trimming pared 6 bases from V and 2 bases from J, leaving 1 base between. The CDR3 is 10 residues long. Germline values: CDR1 MGHDK, CDR2 SYGVNS.

The genes are TRBV28 and TRBJ1-5, with D unresolved. Germline values: CDR1 MDHEN, CDR2 SYDVKM. The CDR3 consists of 15 residues. Trimming stripped 6 bases from V and 1 base from J, with 13 bases between. The CDR3 protein is CASRNIGRSNQPQHF. CDR3 nucleotide sequence: TGTGCCAGCAGAAATATTGGACGGAGCAATCAGCCCCAGCATTTT.

The chain combines TRBV5-5 with TRBJ1-5; no firm D call. The CDR3 runs to 17 residues. Germline CDR1 reads SGHKS; CDR2 reads YYEKEE (reference sequence). The ends were cut back, 4 bases at V and 0 bases at J, with 17 bases in the middle. The CDR3 nucleotides read TGTGCCAGCAGCGACGGACGGAACCTATATAGCAATCAGCCCCAGCATTTT. Translation gives CASSDGRNLYSNQPQHF.

As regards this clonotype: Possible read error: a much larger clone is one base away. This chain uses TRBV7-2 with TRBJ1-1, with D hard to call. Trimming pared 0 bases from V and 8 bases from J, leaving 10 bases between. The CDR3 is 13 amino acids. CDR1 and CDR2 (germline): SGHTA, FQGNSA. The DNA of the CDR3 is TGTGCCAGCAGCTTAGCATCCAGGCAGGAAGCTTTCTTT. Translated, it gives CASSLASRQEAFF.

The chain employs TRBV5-1 and TRBJ2-1; 8 nucleotides agree with TRBD2. The CDR3 runs to 15 residues. V shed 4 bases and J 0 bases; nucleotides not matched to a gene: 3. Germline loops: CDR1 SGHRS, CDR2 YFSETQ. As DNA, the CDR3 is TGCGCCAGCAGCCAACTAGCGGCCTCCTACAATGAGCAGTTCTTC. It translates to CASSQLAASYNEQFF.

This clonotype was seen a few times. This rearrangement joins TRBV12-3 or TRBV12-4 to TRBJ2-3; the D gene is possibly TRBD2 (5 bases). The CDR3 contains 16 residues. V was trimmed by 3 bases and J by 3 bases, leaving 16 bases between them. The CDR3 loop reads CASSFFPLAPTDTQYF. The DNA for the CDR3 is TGTGCCAGCAGTTTCTTTCCCCTAGCACCGACAGATACGCAGTATTTT.

The sample holds a few counts of this clonotype. This chain connects TRBV6-5 to TRBJ1-4; D gene uncertain. Trimming removed 0 bases at V and 5 bases at J, with 13 bases between. The CDR3 loop spans 16 amino acids. CDR1 and CDR2 (germline): MNHEY, SVGAGI. The CDR3 here is CASSYSHPAKNEKLFF. The DNA of the CDR3 is TGTGCCAGCAGTTACTCCCATCCAGCTAAAAATGAAAAACTGTTTTTT.

This clonotype came up many times. The chain uses TRBV6-2 or TRBV6-3 and TRBJ2-3, with 10 bases matching TRBD2. Trimming took 6 bases from V and 0 from J; bases not matched to a gene: 0. CDR1 is MNHEY, CDR2 SVGEGT, per germline. This CDR3 is 14 amino acids long. This CDR3 is CASRTSGSTDTQYF. The DNA of the CDR3 is TGTGCCAGCAGGACTAGCGGGAGCACAGATACGCAGTATTTT.

This clonotype was counted between two and nine times. The chain combines TRBV10-3 with TRBJ2-2; D tentatively reads TRBD1 or TRBD2 (5 bases each). This CDR3 comprises 14 residues. Trimming removed 2 bases from V and 4 bases from J, with 8 bases in between. In germline, CDR1 is ENHRY, CDR2 SYGVKD. In nucleotides, the CDR3 is TGTGCCATCAGTGAGAGGGACCGCACCGGGGAGCTGTTTTTT. Its translation: CAISERDRTGELFF.

V usage is TRBV11-2 and J usage is TRBJ2-7, with TRBD2 matching 7 bases. Germline-derived CDR1 and CDR2 are SGHAT and FQNNGV. Germline trimming cut 5 bases from V and 0 bases from J; bases unmatched to any gene: 13. The CDR3 totals 17 residues. The CDR3 bases are TGTGCCAGCAGCCAAGACGGATGGGCGGGAGCCTCCTACGAGCAGTACGTC. Residues: CASSQDGWAGASYEQYV.

The V call is TRBV12-5, the J call TRBJ1-4, with TRBD1 as a possible D gene (6 bases). Germline CDR1 is LGHNT and CDR2 is FRNRAP. Trimming took 0 bases from V and 8 from J, leaving 16 bases between them. CDR3 length: 16 amino acids. CDR3 residues: CASGLVVGGVEEKLFF. DNA of the CDR3: TGTGCTAGTGGTTTGGTAGTAGGGGGTGTTGAAGAAAAACTGTTTTTT. The complete variable domain, with remaining parts taken from reference TRBV12-5 and TRBJ1-4, reads DARVTQTPRHKVTEMGQEVTMRCQPILGHNTVFWYRQTMMQGLELLAYFRNRAPLDDSGMPKDRFSAEMPDATLATLKIQPSEPRDSAVYFCASGLVVGGVEEKLFFGSGTQLSVL.

This clonotype was seen a handful of times. The chain couples TRBV12-3 or TRBV12-4 to TRBJ1-4, with D hard to call. The CDR3 has 14 amino acids. V gave up 5 bases and J gave up 8 bases, with 15 bases separating them. The CDR3 region is CASSGFSAGEKLFF. The CDR3 DNA follows: TGTGCCAGCAGTGGTTTCAGTGCGGGGGAAAAACTGTTTTTT.

The CDR3 DNA follows: TGTGCCAGCAGAAACTCCGGGACCGGGAACGAGCAGTACGTC. Translating it yields CASRNSGTGNEQYV. V usage is TRBV6-1 and J usage is TRBJ2-7; either TRBD1 or TRBD2 may supply D (5 bases each). Trimming removed 6 bases from V and 5 bases from J, with 17 bases in between. This CDR3 spans 14 amino acids. Germline CDR1 MNHNS, CDR2 SASEGT.

This clonotype was found a few times. The chain recombines TRBV6-2 or TRBV6-3 with TRBJ2-1; 13 bases agree with TRBD2. V dropped 6 bases and J dropped 8; count of bases not matched to a gene: 10. Per the germline V gene, CDR1 is MNHEY and CDR2 is SVGEGT. The CDR3 runs 16 residues. The CDR3 reads CASRPGGTSGNYEQFF. CDR3 in DNA: TGTGCCAGCAGGCCCGGGGGGACTAGCGGGAACTATGAGCAGTTCTTC.